This TCR beta chain originates from a study of blood T cell repertoires in COVID-19. Background on the study: Acute and convalescent COVID-19 specimens originated in the United States, Italy and Spain. In each case, the material was cDNA or gDNA derived from T cells, B-cell-depleted T cells, or PBMCs.

Here immunoSEQ multiplex PCR was the method, and the copy in TCRdb shows in-frame clones only, minus some. There are about 260,000 clones in the sample; about 83% occur only once, and roughly 10% lies in the top ten. V lost 3 bases to trimming and J lost 3 bases, with 11 bases between them. The CDR3 runs to 14 residues. Germline V gene lookup returns CDR1 LNHDA and CDR2 SQIVND (reference sequence). The chain links TRBV19 to TRBJ1-2; possibly TRBD1 for D (5 bases). This sequence was found in a woman aged 50 to 60 who had recovered from COVID-19. The sample taken for sequencing was peripheral blood. The CDR3 nucleotides are TGTGCCAGTAGTATCCCCAGGGCCGACTATGGCTACACCTTC. It codes for CASSIPRADYGYTF.